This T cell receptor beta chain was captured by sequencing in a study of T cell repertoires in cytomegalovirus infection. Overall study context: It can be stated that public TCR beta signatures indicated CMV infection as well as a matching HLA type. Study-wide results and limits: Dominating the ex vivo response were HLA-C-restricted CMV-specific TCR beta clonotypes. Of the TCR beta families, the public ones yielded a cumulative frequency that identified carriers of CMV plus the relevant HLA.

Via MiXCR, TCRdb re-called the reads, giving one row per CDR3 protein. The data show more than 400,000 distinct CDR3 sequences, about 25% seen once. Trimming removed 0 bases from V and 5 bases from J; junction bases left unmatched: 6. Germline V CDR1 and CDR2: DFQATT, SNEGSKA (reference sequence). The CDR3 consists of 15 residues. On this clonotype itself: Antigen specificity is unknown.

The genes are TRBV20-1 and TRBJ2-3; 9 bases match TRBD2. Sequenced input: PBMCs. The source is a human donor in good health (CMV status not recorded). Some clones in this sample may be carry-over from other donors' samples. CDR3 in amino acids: CSAREAGGHLDTQYF. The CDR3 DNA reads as TGCAGTGCTAGAGAGGCGGGAGGGCACTTAGATACGCAGTATTTT.